This TCR beta chain was captured in a study of cytomegalovirus exposure and HLA in healthy donors. Notes on the study in general: More clonal expansion characterized HLA-associated TCR beta chains than equally common others in a later analysis. CMV serostatus was the sole immune exposure data available.

The study ran its PCR with 60 Vbeta and 13 Jbeta primers. Here immunoSEQ multiplex PCR was the method, and the copy in TCRdb shows in-frame clones only, minus some. The sample has 100,000 or so clones; approximately 80% are singletons. The ends were cut back, 7 bases at V and 2 bases at J, with 15 bases in the middle. This CDR3 is built from 13 residues. Per germline, CDR1 SQVTM and CDR2 ANQGSEA. On this clone itself: Antigen unknown.

The specimen was PBMCs. J is TRBJ2-7 and V is TRBV29-1; no clear D. The sequence came from a female donor in good health and CMV-seropositive. CDR3 loop: CSGSKLSPYEQYF. CDR3 coding DNA: TGCAGCGGAAGCAAGCTGTCGCCCTACGAGCAGTACTTC.